A single sample gave rise to the 11 T cell receptor beta chains below, sequenced in a study of OX40 agonist ivuxolimab in advanced cancers. Using immunoSEQ multiplex PCR, the repertoire was profiled, and TCRdb retains in-frame clones only, with some absent. The sample carries around 60,000 clones, 79% recorded once. Sequencing used CD4+ or CD8+ T cells sorted from blood, obtained in a trial of the OX40 agonist ivuxolimab. Every receptor here comes from an adult with an advanced solid tumor such as melanoma, head and neck, liver or kidney cancer.

V and J are TRBV13 and TRBJ1-4; no clear D. CDR1 is PRHDT and CDR2 is FYEKMQ in the germline V gene (reference sequence). The CDR3 loop spans 16 amino acids. V dropped 8 bases and J dropped 2 bases, with 18 bases sitting between them. In nucleotides, the CDR3 is TGTGCCAGCTCCCGGGGAGAAGATGTGACTAATGAAAAACTGTTTTTT. This translates into CASSRGEDVTNEKLFF. The variable domain in full, with the rest retrieved from reference TRBV13 and TRBJ1-4, is AAGVIQSPRHLIKEKRETATLKCYPIPRHDTVYWYQQGPGQDPQFLISFYEKMQSDKGSIPDRFSAQQFSDYHSELNMSSLELGDSALYFCASSRGEDVTNEKLFFGSGTQLSVL.

There are a few counts of this clone. The chain combines TRBV6-1 with TRBJ2-7; 8 bases line up with TRBD1. The length of the CDR3 is 14 residues. The V gene's germline CDR1 is MNHNS and CDR2 SASEGT. Trimming removed 4 bases from V and 4 bases from J; junction bases left unmatched: 6. The CDR3 DNA sequence: TGTGCCAGCAGTGTGACAGGGGTTGGGTACGAGCAGTACTTC. This gives the protein CASSVTGVGYEQYF.

This chain connects TRBV6-6 to TRBJ1-5; D not resolved. This CDR3 comprises 16 residues. CDR1 is MNHNY, CDR2 SVGAGI, per germline (reference sequence). V lost 6 bases, J lost 3 bases, and 18 bases lay in between. The CDR3 DNA is TGTGCCAGCAGGCGCCGAGCGGACGGGAACAATCAGCCCCAGCATTTT. This sequence encodes CASRRRADGNNQPQHF.

The chain has TRBV2 and TRBJ1-4; 10 bases fit TRBD1. From germline, CDR1 is SNHLY and CDR2 FYNNEI. This CDR3 is built from 14 residues. With V trimmed by 6 bases and J by 10 bases, 8 bases remained unmatched. The CDR3 DNA is TGTGCCAGCAGCGACCGGGACAGGGGAGGAAAACTGTTTTTT. Translation gives CASSDRDRGGKLFF.

The rearrangement uses TRBV7-6 and TRBJ2-6; 8 bases line up with TRBD1. The CDR3 totals 17 residues. Unmatched junction bases numbered 4, after V lost 3 bases and J lost 0 bases. CDR1 and CDR2 from the germline V gene are SGHVS and FNYEAQ. This CDR3 reads CASSLGQDLSGANVLTF. The CDR3, as DNA: TGTGCCAGCAGCTTGGGACAGGACCTCTCTGGGGCCAACGTCCTGACTTTC.

This clone appeared a single time. The chain carries TRBV4-1 and TRBJ1-1; 8 nucleotides agree with TRBD1. CDR1 and CDR2 from the germline V gene are MGHRA and YSYEKL. V gave up 7 bases and J gave up 1 base; unmatched junction bases: 5. This CDR3 contains 14 residues. The CDR3 DNA reads TGCGCCAGCAAACTAGGACAGGGGAACACTGAAGCTTTCTTT. It specifies CASKLGQGNTEAFF.

A remark on this clone: The junction and the germline gene differ at one end; a read error may be behind it. This rearrangement joins TRBV7-7 to TRBJ2-1, with TRBD2 matching 8 bases. This CDR3 has 15 amino acids. CDR1 is SSHAT and CDR2 is FNYEAQ in the germline V gene (reference sequence). CDR3 protein: CASSFGTSTNNEQFF. The CDR3 DNA sequence: TGTGCTAGCAGCTTCGGGACTAGTACGAACAATGAGCAGTTCTTC. The full variable domain, rest sourced from reference TRBV7-7 and TRBJ2-1, is GAGVSQSPRYKVTKRGQDVTLRCDPISSHATLYWYQQALGQGPEFLTYFNYEAQPDKSGLPSDRFSAERPEGSISTLTIQRTEQRDSAMYRCASSFGTSTNNEQFFGPGTRLTVL.

This chain uses TRBV2 with TRBJ2-1; D gene unclear. The CDR3 spans 14 residues. The germline V gene encodes CDR1 SNHLY and CDR2 FYNNEI. V lost 6 bases and J 0 bases, leaving 9 bases between the germline ends. The CDR3: CASSQIGSYNEQFF. CDR3 DNA sequence: TGTGCCAGCAGCCAGATAGGCTCCTACAATGAGCAGTTCTTC. The complete variable domain, with remaining parts taken from reference TRBV2 and TRBJ2-1, reads EPEVTQTPSHQVTQMGQEVILRCVPISNHLYFYWYRQILGQKVEFLVSFYNNEISEKSEIFDDQFSVERPDGSNFTLKIRSTKLEDSAMYFCASSQIGSYNEQFFGPGTRLTVL.

This chain uses TRBV5-1 with TRBJ2-1, with D perhaps matching TRBD1 or TRBD2 (6 bases each). CDR1 is SGHRS and CDR2 is YFSETQ in the germline V gene. V lost 0 bases, J lost 2 bases, and 9 bases lay in between. CDR3 length: 15 amino acids. The CDR3 loop reads CASSLDGGPYNEQFF. CDR3 DNA sequence: TGCGCCAGCAGCTTGGACGGGGGCCCCTACAATGAGCAGTTCTTC.

The chain has TRBV28 and TRBJ1-5; TRBD1 matches at 7 bases. CDR1 is MDHEN and CDR2 is SYDVKM in the germline V gene. The J segment lost 5 bases and the V segment lost 5 bases, leaving 6 bases of the junction unmatched. The CDR3 covers 14 residues. CDR3 in amino acids: CASSKGQDYQPQHF. For the CDR3, the DNA is TGTGCCAGCAGTAAAGGACAGGATTATCAGCCCCAGCATTTT.

The rearrangement uses TRBV7-3 and TRBJ2-6; no definite D call. The germline CDR1 and CDR2 sequences are SGHTA and FQGTGA. CDR3 length: 14 amino acids. V gave up 5 bases and J gave up 1 base, with 6 bases separating them. CDR3 DNA: TGTGCCAGCAGCCCCGGTTCTGGGGCCAACGTCCTGACTTTC. Protein sequence: CASSPGSGANVLTF.